The 23 T cell receptor beta chains given below trace back to one sample, sequenced in a study of T cells in localized non-small cell lung cancer. Method: immunoSEQ multiplex PCR; TCRdb's copy keeps in-frame clones and lacks some. The sample contains roughly 24,000 clones, 81% of which appear only once. The sample consisted of peripheral blood, taken before any cancer treatment. These TCRs come from a man between 35 and 75 years old with stage III squamous cell lung carcinoma.

The chain links TRBV7-3 to TRBJ2-3; 7 bases fit TRBD2. The V and J ends lost 1 base and 4 bases, in that order; junction bases with no gene match: 2. The CDR3 sequence is 14 residues long. In germline, CDR1 is SGHTA, CDR2 FQGTGA. In nucleotides, the CDR3 is TGTGCCAGCAGCTTAAGCGGGAGTTCAGATACGCAGTATTTT. This sequence encodes CASSLSGSSDTQYF.

V is TRBV9 and J is TRBJ2-5; possibly TRBD1 for D (6 bases). V was cut by 3 bases and J by 1 base, with 10 bases left in between. The CDR3 consists of 14 residues. CDR1 and CDR2 from the germline V gene are SGDLS and YYNGEE. CDR3: CASSGGTIQETQYF. CDR3 bases: TGTGCCAGCAGCGGTGGGACAATCCAAGAGACCCAGTACTTC.

The chain links TRBV28 to TRBJ1-1; TRBD1 aligns across 7 bases. Trimming at V came to 7 bases and at J to 0 bases, leaving 8 bases not matched to a gene. CDR1 MDHEN and CDR2 SYDVKM come from the germline V gene. The CDR3 has 15 amino acids. The CDR3 loop is CASIRDRGMNTEAFF. CDR3 nucleotides: TGTGCCAGCATCCGGGACAGAGGTATGAACACTGAAGCTTTCTTT.

The rearrangement links TRBV19 to TRBJ1-2; 8 positions match TRBD1. Per germline, CDR1 LNHDA and CDR2 SQIVND (reference sequence). The CDR3 is 15 amino acids. V trimming: 5 bases; J trimming: 8 bases; junction bases outside the gene matches: 13. The CDR3 loop reads CASSAEQGGLVGYTF. CDR3 in DNA: TGTGCCAGTAGTGCGGAACAGGGGGGCTTGGTCGGCTACACCTTC.

The chain links TRBV18 to TRBJ2-7, with D perhaps TRBD1 (6 bases). The CDR3 contains 15 residues. Germline CDR1 and CDR2: KGHSH and LQKENI. Trimming removed 1 base from V and 2 bases from J, with 12 bases in between. The CDR3 loop reads CASSPLAGATYEQYV. In nucleotides, the CDR3 is TGTGCCAGCTCACCACTCGCAGGGGCCACCTACGAGCAGTACGTC.

The chain carries TRBV6-1 and TRBJ2-1; no clear D gene. In germline, CDR1 is MNHNS, CDR2 SASEGT. CDR3 length: 13 residues. Trimming left V 5 bases short and J 15 bases short, with 20 bases between. CDR3 sequence (DNA): TGTGCCAGCAGTCCACTCGGTAGTAGTTGGGCGTTCTTC. Translating gives CASSPLGSSWAFF.

This chain's CDR3 is CASSRGGTGGYNEQFF. CDR3 DNA: TGTGCCAGCAGTCGAGGAGGGACGGGGGGCTACAATGAGCAGTTCTTC. The chain couples TRBV7-3 to TRBJ2-1; the match to TRBD2 covers 7 bases. Looked up from germline, CDR1 is SGHTA and CDR2 is FQGTGA. J gave up 3 bases and V 6 bases, and 11 bases lay outside the gene matches. CDR3 length: 16 amino acids.

The chain employs TRBV19 and TRBJ2-2, with TRBD1 matching 9 bases. The CDR3 is made up of 15 amino acids. Germline trimming cut 2 bases from V and 7 bases from J; bases unmatched to any gene: 5. Germline lookup yields CDR1 LNHDA and CDR2 SQIVND (reference sequence). The CDR3 spells CASSIMGQGGGELFF. CDR3 in DNA: TGTGCCAGTAGTATAATGGGACAGGGCGGCGGGGAGCTGTTTTTT.

The J gene is TRBJ2-5, the V gene TRBV5-1; 7 bases are a match to TRBD1. Germline trimming cut 3 bases from V and 1 base from J; bases unmatched to any gene: 3. CDR1 and CDR2 from the germline V gene are SGHRS and YFSETQ. This CDR3 region has 14 residues. The CDR3 DNA reads TGCGCCAGCAGCTCCGACAGGGCCCAAGAGACCCAGTACTTC. This gives the protein CASSSDRAQETQYF.

This clone came up once. The chain is built from TRBV7-6 and TRBJ2-7; no clear D gene. Germline V gene sequence: CDR1 SGHVS, CDR2 FNYEAQ. This CDR3 has 14 amino acids. V lost 3 bases and J 6 bases, leaving 15 bases between the germline ends. CDR3 DNA sequence: TGTGCCAGCAGCTTTCAGCCATTCGATTCCGAGCAGTACTTC. It encodes CASSFQPFDSEQYF.

The rearrangement joins TRBV7-3 to TRBJ2-1; the D is unclear. Germline values: CDR1 SGHTA, CDR2 FQGTGA. The CDR3 has 14 amino acids. The V end was cut by 4 bases, the J end by 8 bases, with 15 bases between. The CDR3 DNA is TGTGCCAGCAGCTCTCGAGACCCTTGGGATGAGCAGTTCTTC. Protein: CASSSRDPWDEQFF. The variable domain in full, completed from reference TRBV7-3 and TRBJ2-1, reads GAGVSQTPSNKVTEKGKYVELRCDPISGHTALYWYRQSLGQGPEFLIYFQGTGAADDSGLPNDRFFAVRPEGSVSTLKIQRTERGDSAVYLCASSSRDPWDEQFFGPGTRLTVL.

The V call is TRBV25-1, the J call TRBJ1-3; D is unclear. V lost 2 bases to trimming and J lost 0 bases, with 8 bases between them. CDR3 length: 15 amino acids. Per the germline V gene, CDR1 is MGHDK and CDR2 is SYGVNS. For the CDR3, the DNA is TGTGCCAGCAGTGAAGTGGGGAGCTCTGGAAACACCATATATTTT. It codes for CASSEVGSSGNTIYF.

In nucleotides, the CDR3 is TGTGCCAGCAGCGGCGGAGGGTACAATGAGCAGTTCTTC. It codes for CASSGGGYNEQFF. V and J are TRBV11-3 and TRBJ2-1; D is possibly TRBD2 (6 bases). Trimming took 5 bases from V and 4 from J, leaving 9 bases between them. The CDR3 loop spans 13 amino acids. The germline V gene has CDR1 SGHNT and CDR2 YENEEA.

This chain connects TRBV30 to TRBJ1-6; D remains unclear. The CDR3 has 12 amino acids. CDR1 is GTSNPN, CDR2 SVGIG, per germline (reference sequence). The ends were cut back, 0 bases at V and 8 bases at J, with 5 bases in the middle. The CDR3: CAWSVLDSPLHF. For the CDR3, the DNA is TGTGCCTGGAGTGTCCTAGATTCACCCCTCCACTTT.

The V and J genes are TRBV29-1 and TRBJ2-1, with 11 bases identical to TRBD2. CDR1 SQVTM and CDR2 ANQGSEA come from the germline V gene. V lost 5 bases to trimming and J lost 7 bases; unmatched junction nucleotides: 16. CDR3 length equals 17 residues. CDR3 in amino acids: CSVSPTGGLAALNEQFF. The CDR3 DNA follows: TGCAGCGTTTCTCCGACTGGGGGACTAGCGGCCTTAAATGAGCAGTTCTTC.

This chain uses TRBV10-3 with TRBJ1-2; D might be TRBD1 (5 bases). V lost 2 bases and J 6 bases, leaving 16 bases between the germline ends. The CDR3 spans 15 residues. CDR1 and CDR2 (germline): ENHRY, SYGVKD. CDR3 nucleotides: TGTGCCATCAGTGAGCGGGGGGATAACCTAGATGGCTACACCTTC. Its translation: CAISERGDNLDGYTF.

V gene TRBV30 combines with J gene TRBJ1-6, with a tentative D call TRBD1 (6 bases). V was clipped by 6 bases and J by 6 bases, with 12 bases between them. This CDR3 is 13 amino acids long. In germline, CDR1 is GTSNPN, CDR2 SVGIG (reference sequence). The chain's CDR3 is CACSGQFNSPLHF. CDR3 coding DNA: TGTGCCTGTTCCGGACAGTTTAATTCACCCCTCCACTTT.

This chain uses TRBV15 with TRBJ2-2; 13 bases agree with TRBD2. CDR1 and CDR2 from the germline V gene are LNHNV and YYDKDF (reference sequence). This CDR3 has 18 amino acids. V shed 1 base and J 0 bases; nucleotides not matched to a gene: 2. The CDR3 region has the DNA TGTGCCACCAGCAGAGCTGGGACTAGCGGGGCGAACACCGGGGAGCTGTTTTTT. The encoded protein is CATSRAGTSGANTGELFF.

The chain employs TRBV29-1 and TRBJ1-1; D gene uncertain. Trimming cost V 6 bases and J 8 bases, with 19 bases left between them. This CDR3 comprises 13 residues. Germline V gene sequence: CDR1 SQVTM, CDR2 ANQGSEA. The CDR3 sequence: CSVLGDSIAEAFF. The CDR3 DNA reads TGCAGCGTCCTGGGAGATAGTATTGCCGAAGCTTTCTTT. The full variable domain, completed using reference TRBV29-1 and TRBJ1-1, is SAVISQKPSRDICQRGTSLTIQCQVDSQVTMMFWYRQQPGQSLTLIATANQGSEATYESGFVIDKFPISRPNLTFSTLTVSNMSPEDSSIYLCSVLGDSIAEAFFGQGTRLTVV.

V usage is TRBV6-6 and J usage is TRBJ1-1, with D tentatively TRBD1 (6 bases). Trimming took 10 bases from V and 5 from J, leaving 14 bases between them. CDR1 and CDR2 from the germline V gene are MNHNY and SVGAGI (reference sequence). The CDR3 runs 12 residues. As DNA, the CDR3 is TGTGCCACCGAGAGGGGGACAACTGAAGCTTTCTTT. Amino acids: CATERGTTEAFF.

The chain uses TRBV11-2 and TRBJ2-4, with 9 bases that match TRBD1. Germline V gives CDR1 SGHAT, CDR2 FQNNGV. CDR3 length: 18 amino acids. The J segment lost 0 bases and the V segment lost 5 bases, leaving 11 bases of the junction unmatched. The CDR3 sequence: CASSPRSQGAIAKNIQYF. CDR3 DNA sequence: TGTGCCAGCAGCCCTAGATCACAGGGGGCAATAGCCAAAAACATTCAGTACTTC.

This chain joins TRBV7-3 and TRBJ2-5; D is unclear. From germline, CDR1 is SGHTA and CDR2 FQGTGA. The CDR3 contains 13 residues. Trimming removed 6 bases at V and 3 bases at J, with 11 bases between. The CDR3 loop reads CASSKGSKETQYF. The CDR3 nucleotides read TGTGCCAGCAGTAAGGGTTCGAAAGAGACCCAGTACTTC.

The CDR3 DNA reads TGTGCCACCAGCAGAGGGACTATAGATACCCAGTACTTC. Residues: CATSRGTIDTQYF. This sequence joins TRBV15 and TRBJ2-5; D is possibly TRBD2 (6 bases). V was clipped by 1 base and J by 8 bases, with 11 bases between them. The germline gives CDR1 LNHNV, CDR2 YYDKDF (reference sequence). This CDR3 has 13 residues.